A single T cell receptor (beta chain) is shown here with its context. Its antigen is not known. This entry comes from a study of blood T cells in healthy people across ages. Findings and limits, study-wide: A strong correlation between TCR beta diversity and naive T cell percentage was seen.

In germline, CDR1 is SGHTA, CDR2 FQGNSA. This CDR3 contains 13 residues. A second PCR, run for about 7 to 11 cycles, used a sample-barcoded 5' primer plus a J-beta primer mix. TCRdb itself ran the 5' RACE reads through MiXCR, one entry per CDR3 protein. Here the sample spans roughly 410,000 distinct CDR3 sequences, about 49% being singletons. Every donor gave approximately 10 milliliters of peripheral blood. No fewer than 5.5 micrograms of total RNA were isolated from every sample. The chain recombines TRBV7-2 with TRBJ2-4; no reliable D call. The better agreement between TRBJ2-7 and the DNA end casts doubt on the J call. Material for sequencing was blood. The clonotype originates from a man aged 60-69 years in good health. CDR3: CASSLRAMGEQYF. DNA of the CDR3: TGTGCCAGCAGCTTAAGGGCGATGGGCGAGCAGTACTTC.